This TCR beta chain appears in the sequencing data of a study of identical twins. Study-wide results and caveats: Sequences that were out-of-frame, alpha and twin-shared displayed an excess of low generation probability. Weaker excess sharing between twins was seen in beta out-of-frame sequences.

A note on this clonotype: Its antigen is as yet unknown.

Germline V gene lookup returns CDR1 LNHDA and CDR2 SQIVND (reference sequence). The CDR3 sequence is 13 residues long. J was trimmed by 5 bases and V by 8 bases; bases with no gene match: 9. One entry per CDR3 protein, called by TCRdb with MiXCR from the 5' RACE reads. This repertoire shows around 250,000 distinct CDR3 sequences, over 9.5% found once; its top ten account for around 4%. The same sample was also used in a study of yellow fever vaccine responses in identical twins.

The J gene is TRBJ2-7, the V gene TRBV19; 7 bases agree with TRBD2. The sequencing input was memory (CD45RO+) T cells sorted from blood. The source is a woman between 18 and 30 years old in good health. CDR3 loop: CASSSREMNEQYF. The CDR3 bases are TGTGCCAGTTCTTCGCGGGAGATGAACGAGCAGTACTTC.